This TCR beta chain appears in the sequencing data of a study of shared clonotypes between healthy human individuals. Naive CD8 cells lacked CD45RO and underwent positive selection for CCR7, leaving out terminally differentiated effector memory CD45RA+ cells. Data came from immunoSEQ multiplex PCR; TCRdb stores just in-frame clones and leaves some out. This sample has more than 2 million clones, with just under 95% found just once. The CDR3 length is 16 residues. Germline-derived CDR1 and CDR2 are SGDLS and YYNGEE. V was shortened by 2 bases and J by 1 base, with 14 bases between the two germline ends.

This receptor was identified in a man aged 18 to 29 in good health. Some clones in this sample may be carry-over from other donors' samples. The chain carries TRBV9 and TRBJ2-3, with D possibly TRBD2 on 6 matching bases. What was sequenced was naive CD8+ T cells from PBMCs. The CDR3 sequence: CASSVGGAGRTDTQYF. The CDR3 coding sequence is TGTGCCAGCAGCGTCGGTGGGGCGGGACGCACAGATACGCAGTATTTT.